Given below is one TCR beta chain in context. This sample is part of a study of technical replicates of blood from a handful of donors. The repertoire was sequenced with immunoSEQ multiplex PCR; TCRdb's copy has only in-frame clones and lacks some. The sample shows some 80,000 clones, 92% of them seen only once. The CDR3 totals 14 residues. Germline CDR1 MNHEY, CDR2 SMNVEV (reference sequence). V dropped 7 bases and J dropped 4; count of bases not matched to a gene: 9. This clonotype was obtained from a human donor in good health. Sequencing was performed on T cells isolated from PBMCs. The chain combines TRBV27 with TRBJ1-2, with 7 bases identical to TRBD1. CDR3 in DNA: TGTGCCAGCAAGATAAGACAGGGTGGCTATGGCTACACCTTC. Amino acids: CASKIRQGGYGYTF.